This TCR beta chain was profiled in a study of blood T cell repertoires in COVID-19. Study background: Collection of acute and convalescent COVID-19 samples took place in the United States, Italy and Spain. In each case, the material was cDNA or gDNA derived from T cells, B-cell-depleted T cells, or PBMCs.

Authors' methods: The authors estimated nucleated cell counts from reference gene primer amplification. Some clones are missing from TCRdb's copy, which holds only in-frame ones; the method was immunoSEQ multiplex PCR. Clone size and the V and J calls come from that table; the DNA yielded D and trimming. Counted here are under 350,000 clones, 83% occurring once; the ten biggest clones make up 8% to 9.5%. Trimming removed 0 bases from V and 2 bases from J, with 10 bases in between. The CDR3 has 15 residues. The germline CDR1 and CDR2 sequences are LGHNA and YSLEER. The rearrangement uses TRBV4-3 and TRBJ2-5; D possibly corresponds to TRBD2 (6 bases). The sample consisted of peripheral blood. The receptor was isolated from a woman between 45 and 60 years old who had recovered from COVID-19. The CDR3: CASSQDLAGQETQYF. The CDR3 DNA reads TGCGCCAGCAGCCAAGATCTTGCGGGACAAGAGACCCAGTACTTC.